This TCR beta chain derives from a study of blood T cell repertoires in COVID-19. Whole-study context: Acute-phase and convalescent COVID-19 samples originated in the United States, Italy and Spain. The cDNA or gDNA used as material had been derived from T cells, B-cell-depleted T cells, or PBMCs.

This CDR3 contains 13 residues. V trimming: 6 bases; J trimming: 5 bases; junction bases outside the gene matches: 3. Per germline, CDR1 ENHRY and CDR2 SYGVKD. In the original processing: How many nucleated cells were present was estimated from reference gene primer amplification. The data were produced by immunoSEQ multiplex PCR, yet TCRdb's version contains in-frame clones alone and is incomplete. D and trimming come from the DNA, and the V and J calls and clone size come from that table. This table holds approximately 90,000 clones, approximately 80% found once. The sequenced material came from peripheral blood. The chain carries TRBV10-3 and TRBJ2-1; TRBD2 matches at 8 bases. The sequence came from a human donor in a cohort sampled during active COVID-19. Here the CDR3 DNA reads TGTGCCATCAGCCATAGCGGGAACAATGAGCAGTTCTTC. It specifies CAISHSGNNEQFF.